The clone carrying this TCR beta chain has ten or more counts. V lost 1 base and J lost 4, with 7 bases in between. The CDR3 length is 13 residues. Germline lookup yields CDR1 LGHNA and CDR2 YNFKEQ. The entry originates in a study of blood T cell repertoires in COVID-19. Study processing details: Reference gene primer amplification gave nucleated cell count estimates. Assay used: immunoSEQ multiplex PCR; TCRdb lists only in-frame clones, some missing. The DNA was the basis for D and trimming; V, J and clone size are from that table. The data contain more than 85,000 clones, roughly 80% of them singletons.

The gene calls are TRBV4-2 and TRBJ1-1; D is undetermined. This sequence originates from a woman in her sixties or seventies with acute or convalescent COVID-19. The material sequenced was peripheral blood. CDR3 protein: CASSQGQGTEAFF. CDR3 DNA sequence: TGTGCCAGCAGCCAAGGACAAGGCACTGAAGCTTTCTTT.